The 18 T cell receptor beta chains given below trace back to one sample, sequenced in a study of blood T cell repertoires in COVID-19. TCRdb keeps only in-frame clones here, not all; method: immunoSEQ multiplex PCR. The sample holds approximately 90,000 clones, more than 70% seen once. Specimen: peripheral blood. The receptors were sampled from a man in his 60s with acute or convalescent COVID-19.

This clone came up a few times. The V call is TRBV6-4, the J call TRBJ2-1; D remains unclear. Trimming removed 5 bases from V and 9 bases from J, with 11 bases in between. The CDR3 length is 12 residues. Germline assignment: CDR1 MRHNA and CDR2 SNTAGT. This chain's CDR3 is CASSSTMGEQFF. For the CDR3, the DNA is TGTGCCAGCAGTTCTACTATGGGTGAGCAGTTCTTC.

This sequence joins TRBV29-1 and TRBJ1-1; unclear D gene. This CDR3 is 13 amino acids long. Per germline, CDR1 SQVTM and CDR2 ANQGSEA. The CDR3 spells CQGRENRNTEAFF. The DNA of the CDR3 is TGCCAAGGGAGGGAGAATAGGAACACTGAAGCTTTCTTT.

This chain connects TRBV7-9 to TRBJ1-3; D unclear. The CDR3 is made up of 15 amino acids. From germline, CDR1 is SEHNR and CDR2 FQNEAQ (reference sequence). V gave up 5 bases and J gave up 0 bases, with 11 bases separating them. CDR3 amino acids: CASSLLSVSGNTIYF. DNA for the CDR3: TGTGCCAGCAGCCTTCTCAGTGTCTCTGGAAACACCATATATTTT.

The chain is built from TRBV9 and TRBJ2-2; TRBD1 agrees at 10 bases. CDR3 size: 20 residues. Trimming took 6 bases from V and 4 from J; bases not matched to a gene: 21. The V gene's germline CDR1 is SGDLS and CDR2 YYNGEE. Written as DNA, the CDR3 is TGTGCCAGCACCCTATCGACAGGGGGCGTTGGTTGGATGGCCACCGGGGAGCTGTTTTTT. Translated, it gives CASTLSTGGVGWMATGELFF.

The rearrangement uses TRBV5-1 and TRBJ2-7; 9 positions agree with TRBD2. J was trimmed by 4 bases and V by 4 bases; bases with no gene match: 6. The CDR3 is 14 residues long. CDR1 is SGHRS and CDR2 is YFSETQ in the germline V gene. The CDR3 DNA reads as TGCGCCAGCAGCGGGACTAGCTATATGTACGAGCAGTACTTC. The encoded protein is CASSGTSYMYEQYF.

This clone was seen only a few times. The chain is built from TRBV18 and TRBJ1-2, with D tentatively TRBD1 (5 bases). Trimming pared 1 base from V and 6 bases from J, leaving 12 bases between. Germline loops: CDR1 KGHSH, CDR2 LQKENI. This CDR3 contains 14 residues. CDR3 nucleotides: TGTGCCAGCTCACCACAAGTCAGGGCGGATGGCTACACCTTC. The encoded protein is CASSPQVRADGYTF.

The rearrangement joins TRBV10-3 to TRBJ2-7, with 8 positions matching TRBD1. Germline CDR1 ENHRY, CDR2 SYGVKD. With V trimmed by 5 bases and J by 5 bases, 11 bases remained unmatched. The CDR3 length is 15 residues. The CDR3 protein is CAISIGTGGVDEQYF. The CDR3 DNA reads as TGTGCCATCAGTATCGGGACAGGTGGTGTCGACGAGCAGTACTTC.

CDR3 sequence: CASSPLGDTYEQYF. In nucleotides, the CDR3 is TGTGCCAGCAGCCCCCTAGGGGATACCTACGAGCAGTACTTC. This chain links TRBV5-6 with TRBJ2-7; maybe TRBD1 (5 bases). The V gene lost 4 bases and the J gene lost 2 bases, with 13 bases spanning the gap. This CDR3 contains 14 residues. Germline CDR1 SGHDT, CDR2 YYEEEE.

The chain couples TRBV30 to TRBJ1-1, with D perhaps matching TRBD1 (5 bases). Per germline, CDR1 GTSNPN and CDR2 SVGIG (reference sequence). Trimming took 0 bases from V and 7 from J, leaving 9 bases between them. The CDR3 has 12 residues. Here the CDR3 reads CAWSVGTLEAFF. The CDR3 nucleotides are TGTGCCTGGAGTGTGGGGACTCTTGAAGCTTTCTTT. Full variable domain (outside the CDR3, taken from reference TRBV30 and TRBJ1-1): SQTIHQWPATLVQPVGSPLSLECTVEGTSNPNLYWYRQAAGRGLQLLFYSVGIGQISSEVPQNLSASRPQDRQFILSSKKLLLSDSGFYLCAWSVGTLEAFFGQGTRLTVV.

The rearrangement uses TRBV30 and TRBJ1-5; D ambiguous. The CDR3 sequence is 15 residues long. Per germline, CDR1 GTSNPN and CDR2 SVGIG (reference sequence). Trimming took off 2 bases at V and 4 bases at J, with 15 bases between the two ends. This CDR3 is CAWSPRGAINQPQHF. The CDR3 nucleotides read TGTGCCTGGAGTCCCCGCGGAGCAATTAATCAGCCCCAGCATTTT.

This chain uses TRBV6-5 with TRBJ2-5; 7 bases fit TRBD1. The germline V gene encodes CDR1 MNHEY and CDR2 SVGAGI. The V gene end was trimmed by 4 bases and the J gene end by 4 bases; junction bases not matched to a gene: 6. The CDR3 sequence is 14 residues long. The CDR3 here is CASSSDRRAETQYF. The CDR3 DNA follows: TGTGCCAGCAGTTCGGACAGGAGAGCAGAGACCCAGTACTTC.

The chain has TRBV7-3 and TRBJ2-3, with TRBD2 identical over 7 bases. J lost 6 bases, V lost 1 base, and 7 bases had no gene match. This CDR3 spans 15 amino acids. Germline V lookup: CDR1 SGHTA, CDR2 FQGTGA. The CDR3 is CASSLMGGISDTQYF. In nucleotides, the CDR3 is TGTGCCAGCAGCTTAATGGGGGGGATCTCGGATACGCAGTATTTT.

J is TRBJ1-2 and V is TRBV10-2; TRBD1 aligns across 10 bases. This CDR3 is built from 16 residues. In germline, CDR1 is WSHSY, CDR2 SAAADI. V trimming: 0 bases; J trimming: 6 bases; junction bases outside the gene matches: 7. The CDR3 nucleotides are TGCGCCAGCAGTGAGTCGAAAGGGACAGGGGATCATGGCTACACCTTC. As protein: CASSESKGTGDHGYTF.

The chain combines TRBV3-1 (or the pseudogene TRBV3-2) with TRBJ2-5, with 15 bases identical to TRBD2. Germline CDR1 is LGHDT and CDR2 is YNNKEL (reference sequence). The ends lost 1 base at V and 9 bases at J; junction bases unmatched: 6. The CDR3 contains 16 residues. The CDR3 sequence is CASSQGGGLAGGAQYF. For the CDR3, the DNA is TGTGCCAGCAGCCAAGGTGGAGGACTAGCGGGAGGGGCCCAGTACTTC.

The rearrangement uses TRBV9 and TRBJ2-1; D ambiguous. CDR1 is SGDLS and CDR2 is YYNGEE in the germline V gene. The CDR3 runs to 15 residues. The V and J ends lost 0 bases and 7 bases respectively, with 14 bases between them. The DNA for the CDR3 is TGTGCCAGCAGCGTAGATATCGGAGTGGATAATGAGCAGTTCTTC. Translated, it gives CASSVDIGVDNEQFF.

This chain uses TRBV5-1 with TRBJ1-1, with 8 bases matching TRBD1. From germline, CDR1 is SGHRS and CDR2 YFSETQ. With V trimmed by 4 bases and J by 4 bases, 6 bases remained unmatched. The CDR3 runs to 14 residues. The CDR3 spells CASSVLQGGTEAFF. The CDR3 region has the DNA TGCGCCAGCAGCGTCTTACAGGGGGGCACTGAAGCTTTCTTT.

The chain uses TRBV7-3 and TRBJ2-3, with D maybe TRBD2 (6 bases). The CDR3 sequence is 14 residues long. The V end lost 8 bases, the J end lost 0 bases, and 12 bases lay between the germline ends. Germline V gene data show CDR1 as SGHTA and CDR2 as FQGTGA. CDR3 residues: CASGLRDSTDTQYF. CDR3 bases: TGTGCCAGCGGGTTGCGGGATAGCACAGATACGCAGTATTTT.

The genes are TRBV24-1 and TRBJ1-2, with TRBD1 matching 8 bases. This CDR3 has 15 residues. Germline V CDR1 and CDR2: KGHDR, SFDVKD. J gave up 6 bases and V 3 bases, and 8 bases lay outside the gene matches. The CDR3 spells CATSDRGQDKDGYTF. The CDR3 nucleotides read TGTGCCACCAGTGATCGGGGACAGGATAAAGATGGCTACACCTTC.